This T cell receptor (beta chain) came from a study of T cell responses to AZD1222 COVID-19 vaccine. The table came from immunoSEQ multiplex PCR; TCRdb's copy has only in-frame clones and leaves some out. The sample carries about 150,000 clones, 93% recorded once. The source is an adult in good health. The sample in question was peripheral blood, obtained on day 0 of AZD1222 vaccination.

The CDR3 nucleotides are TGTGCCAGCTCAACACAGGGAAACTCTGGAAACACCATATATTTT. Its protein product is CASSTQGNSGNTIYF. The chain joins TRBV18 to TRBJ1-3; maybe TRBD1 (6 bases). Trimming shortened V by 5 bases and J by 0 bases, and 11 bases separated the two germline ends. The CDR3 sequence is 15 residues long. From germline, CDR1 is KGHSH and CDR2 LQKENI.